A single TCR beta chain is shown here with its context. The CDR3 has 15 residues. CDR1 and CDR2 from the germline V gene are SGHNT and YENEEA. J lost 3 bases, V lost 4 bases, and 3 bases had no gene match. Original data processing: Researchers report that nucleated cell counts were estimated from reference gene primer amplification. Using immunoSEQ multiplex PCR, the repertoire was profiled, and TCRdb retains in-frame clones only, with some absent. V and J calls plus clone size are reproduced from that table; the DNA served to infer D and trimming. The sample yields some 98,000 clones, more than 65% seen once. This specimen comes from a study of blood T cell repertoires in COVID-19. On the study more broadly: Samples came from the United States, Italy and Spain, spanning acute and convalescent COVID-19. T cells, B-cell-depleted T cells, or PBMCs supplied cDNA or gDNA.

This rearrangement joins TRBV11-3 to TRBJ2-3; the match to TRBD2 covers 11 bases. The TCR comes from a man aged 55-75 years with acute or convalescent COVID-19. Specimen: peripheral blood. CDR3 amino acids: CASSSGTSGTDTQYF. CDR3 nucleotide sequence: TGTGCCAGCAGCTCCGGGACTAGCGGAACAGATACGCAGTATTTT.